This entry lists 22 T cell receptor beta chains sequenced from one sample in a study of blood T cell repertoires in COVID-19. The data were produced by immunoSEQ multiplex PCR, yet TCRdb's version contains in-frame clones alone and is incomplete. The table records a few hundred thousand clones, approximately 86% of them present only once. The sequencing sample was made of PBMCs or T cells enriched from blood (not recorded which). The receptors derive from a woman aged 40 to 49 with acute COVID-19.

The chain is built from TRBV19 and TRBJ2-5; maybe TRBD1 (5 bases). Trimming pared 3 bases from V and 1 base from J, leaving 9 bases between. The length of the CDR3 is 14 residues. In germline, CDR1 is LNHDA, CDR2 SQIVND (reference sequence). The CDR3 nucleotides read TGTGCCAGTAGTATCAGCAGGGCCCAAGAGACCCAGTACTTC. Its translation: CASSISRAQETQYF.

The rearrangement joins TRBV9 to TRBJ1-4, with 7 nucleotides matching TRBD1. The CDR3 spans 13 residues. Trimming at V came to 4 bases and at J to 8 bases, leaving 5 bases not matched to a gene. CDR1 is SGDLS, CDR2 YYNGEE, per germline. DNA for the CDR3: TGTGCCAGCAGCCTCGGGACAGCGGAAAAACTGTTTTTT. This encodes CASSLGTAEKLFF.

V usage is TRBV7-8 and J usage is TRBJ2-5; 12 nucleotides align to TRBD2. This CDR3 contains 14 residues. Germline V gene data show CDR1 as SGHVS and CDR2 as FQNEAQ. Unmatched junction bases numbered 2, after V lost 5 bases and J lost 4 bases. Here the CDR3 reads CASSPTSGRETQYF. The CDR3 nucleotides are TGTGCCAGCAGCCCGACTAGCGGGAGAGAGACCCAGTACTTC.

The chain links TRBV29-1 to TRBJ1-4; tentatively, D is TRBD1 (5 bases). This CDR3 contains 11 residues. Germline V lookup: CDR1 SQVTM, CDR2 ANQGSEA. Deletions cut 4 bases from V and 8 bases from J, with 8 bases between. CDR3 loop: CSVAGREKLFF. CDR3 nucleotide sequence: TGCAGCGTTGCAGGGCGGGAAAAACTGTTTTTT.

This clone was observed a handful of times. This chain joins TRBV7-9 and TRBJ1-1; D ambiguous. V lost 6 bases and J lost 1, with 15 bases in between. The germline gives CDR1 SEHNR, CDR2 FQNEAQ (reference sequence). The CDR3 extends over 15 amino acids. CDR3 protein: CASRRSGGWNTEAFF. The DNA for the CDR3 is TGTGCCAGCAGGCGTAGTGGAGGATGGAACACTGAAGCTTTCTTT.

This chain joins TRBV5-8 and TRBJ1-2, with a tentative D call TRBD1 (5 bases). The germline gives CDR1 SGHTS, CDR2 YDEGEE. The CDR3 runs to 13 residues. V was shortened by 0 bases and J by 3 bases, with 6 bases between the two germline ends. DNA for the CDR3: TGTGCCAGCAGCTTGGAAGGGGACTATGGCTACACCTTC. Translated, it gives CASSLEGDYGYTF.

The V and J genes are TRBV11-2 and TRBJ2-3, with D maybe TRBD2 (6 bases). The CDR3 consists of 15 residues. Per the germline V gene, CDR1 is SGHAT and CDR2 is FQNNGV. V was trimmed by 3 bases and J by 6 bases, leaving 16 bases between them. CDR3 loop: CASSLMGGNGDTQYF. CDR3 in DNA: TGTGCCAGCAGCTTGATGGGCGGGAACGGGGATACGCAGTATTTT.

This chain joins TRBV18 and TRBJ2-7, with 10 nucleotides matching TRBD2. This CDR3 comprises 23 residues. The junction had 26 bases not matched to a gene; V was cut back by 3 bases and J by 0 bases. Germline V gene data show CDR1 as KGHSH and CDR2 as LQKENI. This CDR3 reads CASSPPLLTGLRTSGASSYEQYF. The CDR3, as DNA: TGTGCCAGCTCACCCCCTCTCCTGACGGGTCTGAGGACTAGCGGTGCGAGCTCCTACGAGCAGTACTTC.

The chain combines TRBV9 with TRBJ1-4; D gene unclear. V lost 5 bases and J 8 bases, leaving 16 bases between the germline ends. This CDR3 contains 14 residues. CDR1 and CDR2 from the germline V gene are SGDLS and YYNGEE. CDR3 amino acids: CASSRGDGVEKLFF. The DNA for the CDR3 is TGTGCCAGCAGTCGGGGTGACGGTGTAGAAAAACTGTTTTTT.

This sequence joins TRBV7-2 and TRBJ1-5, with D tentatively TRBD1 (6 bases). Germline V gene lookup returns CDR1 SGHTA and CDR2 FQGNSA. V was clipped by 5 bases and J by 9 bases, with 20 bases between them. The CDR3 loop spans 15 amino acids. The CDR3 nucleotides are TGTGCCAGCAGCCCCTACAGGGAAGCTAAGGGGCCCCAGCATTTT. It yields the protein CASSPYREAKGPQHF.

J is TRBJ1-3 and V is TRBV11-2; unclear D gene. There are 15 residues in the CDR3. Germline V CDR1 and CDR2: SGHAT, FQNNGV. V lost 5 bases and J lost 0, with 11 bases in between. CDR3 sequence: CASSHSPISGNTIYF. The CDR3 nucleotides are TGTGCCAGCAGCCATTCCCCCATCTCTGGAAACACCATATATTTT.

The CDR3 coding sequence is TGTGCCACCAGTGATGGCTGGCCTAGCGGCACAGATACGCAGTATTTT. Residues: CATSDGWPSGTDTQYF. The V gene is TRBV24-1, the J gene TRBJ2-3; D may be TRBD2 (6 bases). Germline V gene data show CDR1 as KGHDR and CDR2 as SFDVKD. The CDR3 loop spans 16 amino acids. V was shortened by 3 bases and J by 1 base, with 13 bases between the two germline ends.

This clone was picked up a small number of times. The V call is TRBV7-2, the J call TRBJ1-1; possibly TRBD1 for D (5 bases). The CDR3 is 15 amino acids. Trimming left V 4 bases short and J 5 bases short, with 17 bases between. Germline CDR1 reads SGHTA; CDR2 reads FQGNSA. CDR3 region: CASSSVGSGGTEAFF. The CDR3 DNA sequence: TGTGCCAGCAGCTCCGTTGGAAGTGGGGGGACTGAAGCTTTCTTT.

The V gene is TRBV4-2, the J gene TRBJ2-2; 7 nucleotides agree with TRBD1. The CDR3 is made up of 18 amino acids. With 4 bases clipped from V and 1 base from J, the junction kept 12 bases outside the gene matches. CDR1 is LGHNA, CDR2 YNFKEQ, per germline. The CDR3 reads CASSRRQITGVNTGELFF. DNA for the CDR3: TGTGCCAGCAGCCGTCGCCAAATAACAGGGGTGAACACCGGGGAGCTGTTTTTT.

This chain connects TRBV27 to TRBJ1-3; D is perhaps TRBD1 (5 bases). This CDR3 region has 16 residues. Looked up from germline, CDR1 is MNHEY and CDR2 is SMNVEV (reference sequence). Between the trimmed V and J ends, which lost 0 bases and 0 bases, there was a span of 9 bases. CDR3 sequence: CASSLSGGSSGNTIYF. CDR3 DNA: TGTGCCAGCAGTTTATCGGGGGGAAGCTCTGGAAACACCATATATTTT.

The CDR3 DNA reads as TGTGCCAGCAGCTTGGGAGGGATGGACACAGATACGCAGTATTTT. Amino acid sequence: CASSLGGMDTDTQYF. The rearrangement uses TRBV7-3 and TRBJ2-3; 7 bases align to TRBD2. CDR3 length equals 15 residues. J gave up 2 bases and V 3 bases, and 5 bases lay outside the gene matches. Germline V gene data show CDR1 as SGHTA and CDR2 as FQGTGA.

This rearrangement joins TRBV5-4 to TRBJ1-1; 9 bases are a match to TRBD1. Germline loops: CDR1 SGHNT, CDR2 YYREEE (reference sequence). V shed 4 bases, J shed 2 bases, and the junction held 9 bases outside the gene matches. This CDR3 region has 16 residues. CDR3 sequence (DNA): TGTGCCAGCAGCGCCCCAGGACAGGGGATTAACACTGAAGCTTTCTTT. Residues: CASSAPGQGINTEAFF.

V usage is TRBV5-4 and J usage is TRBJ1-6, with 10 bases that match TRBD1. CDR1 is SGHNT, CDR2 YYREEE, per germline (reference sequence). The CDR3 extends over 15 amino acids. The V segment lost 4 bases and the J segment 5 bases; nucleotides outside the gene matches: 3. The CDR3 here is CASSPGTGDNSPLHF. The CDR3 DNA sequence: TGTGCCAGCAGCCCCGGGACAGGGGATAATTCACCCCTCCACTTT.

V is TRBV5-5 and J is TRBJ1-4; D unclear. With 4 bases removed from V and 8 bases from J, the gap between germline ends came to 12 bases. Germline CDR1 and CDR2: SGHKS and YYEKEE (reference sequence). The CDR3 has 13 residues. The CDR3 DNA follows: TGTGCCAGCAGCCCATTCGGGTGGGAAAAACTGTTTTTT. Its translation is CASSPFGWEKLFF.

This chain links TRBV27 with TRBJ2-7; D possibly corresponds to TRBD2 (6 bases). The CDR3 contains 15 residues. Germline loops: CDR1 MNHEY, CDR2 SMNVEV (reference sequence). Trimming took off 3 bases at V and 5 bases at J, with 17 bases between the two ends. In DNA, the CDR3 is TGTGCCAGCAGTTTGAGGCCCCCGGGAGTCCACGAGCAGTACTTC. It specifies CASSLRPPGVHEQYF.

This clone was counted between two and nine times. The V and J genes are TRBV7-2 and TRBJ2-2; 8 bases align to TRBD2. V trimming: 5 bases; J trimming: 6 bases; junction bases outside the gene matches: 8. The CDR3 runs to 15 residues. Germline lookup yields CDR1 SGHTA and CDR2 FQGNSA. CDR3 DNA: TGTGCCAGCAGCCTACAGCGGGGGATGCCCGGGGAGCTGTTTTTT. Translating gives CASSLQRGMPGELFF. The full variable domain, with the rest looked up from reference TRBV7-2 and TRBJ2-2, is GAGVSQSPSNKVTEKGKDVELRCDPISGHTALYWYRQSLGQGLEFLIYFQGNSAPDKSGLPSDRFSAERTGGSVSTLTIQRTQQEDSAVYLCASSLQRGMPGELFFGEGSRLTVL.

This chain links TRBV6-1 with TRBJ2-7; 8 bases match TRBD1. Unmatched junction bases numbered 2, after V lost 2 bases and J lost 2 bases. The CDR3 totals 14 residues. The germline gives CDR1 MNHNS, CDR2 SASEGT. DNA of the CDR3: TGTGCCAGCAGTGAATCCAGGGGGCCCTACGAGCAGTACTTC. As protein: CASSESRGPYEQYF.